This T cell receptor (beta chain) was observed in a study of early T cells in non-severe SARS-CoV-2 infection. Study in general: Chains from this unsorted whole-blood bulk RNA could not be paired.

Trimming at V came to 2 bases and at J to 9 bases, leaving 3 bases not matched to a gene. Per germline, CDR1 MNHEY and CDR2 SMNVEV (reference sequence). There are 15 residues in the CDR3. Study observations and caveats: Matching against VDJdb likely underestimated virus-specific expansions, favoring anti-spike CD8.

The TCR library protocol was used to attach unique molecular identifiers. These identifiers were attached to individual cDNA molecules. TCRdb analysed the 5' RACE reads with MiXCR anew, one entry per CDR3 protein. The sample contains fewer than 60,000 distinct CDR3 sequences, 3.5% to 5% of which appear only once. In its sample, this clonotype was seen many times. Its specificity is not known. Sequences were obtained from whole blood. V is TRBV27 and J is TRBJ1-6; 11 bases match TRBD1. The origin of this receptor is an adult who was a healthcare worker with PCR-confirmed SARS-CoV-2 infection or an uninfected control (not recorded which). CDR3 in amino acids: CASSLRGTGGSPLHF. The CDR3 DNA follows: TGTGCCAGCAGTTTACGCGGGACAGGGGGTTCACCCCTCCACTTT.